The rows below give T cell receptor beta chains drawn from one sample of a study of T cells in Graves' hyperthyroidism and ophthalmopathy. Each CDR3 protein is one row after TCRdb ran MiXCR on the multiplex PCR reads. This table has 500,000 to 650,000 distinct CDR3 sequences, roughly 18% appearing once. Material for sequencing was blood. These receptors were collected from a woman between 18 and 29 years old with Graves' ophthalmopathy. CDR3s include the opening cysteine and the closing phenylalanine or tryptophan. D genes are given only for firm matches. Size tells how often a clone was seen (once, few, many) or the class of an expanded clone, and some rows leave it out.

j_gene	d_gene	v_gene	abundance	CDR3nt	CDR3aa
TRBJ2-3	TRBD2	TRBV14	-	TGTGCCAGCAGCCAACATAGCGGGAGAGGCGCAGATACGCAGTATTTT	CASSQHSGRGADTQYF
TRBJ2-1	TRBD2	TRBV10-2	few	TGCGCCAGCGCTATAGCGGGGGCCAACAATGAGCAGTTCTTC	CASAIAGANNEQFF
TRBJ1-2	TRBD1	TRBV19	many	TGTGCCAGTAGTATACAAGCGGGACAGACGAACTATGGCTACACCTTC	CASSIQAGQTNYGYTF
TRBJ1-1	-	TRBV6-4	-	TGTGCCACACATAGGACAACCATGAACACTGAAGCTTTCTTT	CATHRTTMNTEAFF
TRBJ1-5	-	TRBV28	many	TGTGCCAGCAGTCCGAGGGATTCGGGTTATCGCAATCAGCCCCAGCATTTT	CASSPRDSGYRNQPQHF
TRBJ2-6	-	TRBV7-2	few	TGTGCCAGCAGCTTAGCCCCCGCAGGAGCCCTTTGGGCCAACGTCCTGACTTTC	CASSLAPAGALWANVLTF
TRBJ2-3	-	TRBV11-2	many	TGTGCCAGCAGCTTAGCCCGGGTTACGACAGATACGCAGTATTTT	CASSLARVTTDTQYF
TRBJ2-1	TRBD2	TRBV11-2	few	TGTGCCAGCAGCTTAGGAGCTAGCGGGAATTACAATGAGCAGTTCTTC	CASSLGASGNYNEQFF
TRBJ1-3	-	TRBV12-3/TRBV12-4	many	TGTGCCAGCAGTTTAGGGGCAGGGGACGTCGACTCTGGAAACACCATATATTTT	CASSLGAGDVDSGNTIYF
TRBJ1-3	-	TRBV30	few	TGTGCCTGGAGTGTAGAGGGCAGCCTCTCTGGAAACACCATATATTTT	CAWSVEGSLSGNTIYF
TRBJ2-4	-	TRBV7-3	once	TGTGCCAGCAGCTTATTGGCAGGGGATACCAAAAACATTCAGTACTTC	CASSLLAGDTKNIQYF
TRBJ1-5	TRBD1	TRBV6-5	-	TGTGCCAGCAGCCCCGGGACAGGGTGGTTGACCCAGCATTTT	CASSPGTGWLTQHF
TRBJ1-1	-	TRBV12-3/TRBV12-4	-	TGTGCCAGCAGTAAAGAGGGCAGGGGTGGGACTGAAGCTTTCTTT	CASSKEGRGGTEAFF
TRBJ1-6	-	TRBV6-1	many	TGTGCCAGCAGACCCGTTGTGGGGCGGAATTCACCCCTCCACTTT	CASRPVVGRNSPLHF
TRBJ2-7	-	TRBV10-3	many	TGTGCCATCGGGTCGGCATGGAGCGAGCAGTACTTC	CAIGSAWSEQYF
TRBJ1-2	-	TRBV28	many	TGTGCCAGCAGTTCGATCTTGATAAGCTACACCTTC	CASSSILISYTF
TRBJ2-7	-	TRBV11-2	many	TGTGCCAGCAGCTTAGATGGCTGGCGTAAGGAGCAGTACTTC	CASSLDGWRKEQYF
TRBJ2-1	-	TRBV6-2/TRBV6-3	many	TGTGCCAGCACCCGAGGAGACACGGGCGCCTACAATGAGCAGTTCTTC	CASTRGDTGAYNEQFF
TRBJ1-4	-	TRBV3-1	many	TGTGCCAGCAGCCAAGGGCTAGGAGGGTCGGCGGCGGGTGAAAAACTGTTTTTT	CASSQGLGGSAAGEKLFF
TRBJ1-1	-	TRBV7-2	many	TGTGCCAGCAGCTTAGAGGCGGCGACCAACCTGAACACTGAAGCTTTCTTT	CASSLEAATNLNTEAFF
TRBJ2-5	TRBD2	TRBV7-3	many	TGTGCCACCCGACTCCCTAGCGGGAGAGTACTGGAGACCCAGTACTTC	CATRLPSGRVLETQYF
TRBJ2-7	TRBD1	TRBV12-3/TRBV12-4	many	TGTGCCAGCATACCGGGACAGGGGTACGAGCAGTACTTC	CASIPGQGYEQYF
TRBJ1-4	-	TRBV7-9	many	TGTGCCAGCAGCTTATCGAGGGCCACTAATGAAAAACTGTTTTTT	CASSLSRATNEKLFF
TRBJ2-3	TRBD2	TRBV7-8	many	TGTGCCAGCAGCTTAGGTAGCGGGAGGGTAACAGATACGCAGTATTTT	CASSLGSGRVTDTQYF
TRBJ2-3	TRBD2	TRBV4-1	-	TGCGCCAGCAGCCACCCCCGGGGGACTAGCGGGAGGGACACAGATACGCAGTATTTT	CASSHPRGTSGRDTDTQYF
TRBJ1-5	-	TRBV27	few	TGTGCCAGCAGGGTGGGGGGTAGTAGCAATCAGCCCCAGCATTTT	CASRVGGSSNQPQHF
TRBJ2-1	TRBD2	TRBV7-2	few	TGTGCCAGCAGCTTAGGTCCGGGGGGGTTCAATGAGCAGTTCTTC	CASSLGPGGFNEQFF
TRBJ1-1	-	TRBV2	many	TGTGCCAGCAGTGTGTCCAAACAGTTGAACACTGAAGCTTTCTTT	CASSVSKQLNTEAFF
TRBJ2-1	-	TRBV20-1	few	TGCAGTGCTAGCCTTAACAGGGACAATGAGCAGTTCTTC	CSASLNRDNEQFF
TRBJ1-1	-	TRBV6-6	-	TGTGCCAGCAGTTACTCTACGGGGCGCCTCACTGAAGCTTTCTTT	CASSYSTGRLTEAFF
TRBJ1-1	TRBD1	TRBV27	many	TGTGCCAGCAGCGCGTGGACAGGGGGTTATTGGAACACTGAAGCTTTCTTT	CASSAWTGGYWNTEAFF
TRBJ2-5	-	TRBV30	-	TGTGCCTTGAATAGTGTTAGTAAAGAGACCCAGTACTTC	CALNSVSKETQYF
TRBJ1-1	-	TRBV19	-	TGTGCCAGTAGTAAGGTCTCGCGACTCGACAGCCTGAACACTGAAGCTTTCTTT	CASSKVSRLDSLNTEAFF
TRBJ2-7	-	TRBV9	few	TGTGCCAGCAGCGATCGTGGGTCTCCCTACGAGCAGTACTTC	CASSDRGSPYEQYF
TRBJ2-1	-	TRBV7-3	many	TGTGCCAGCAGCGTCACAGGGGGGGCCTACAATGAGCAGTTCTTC	CASSVTGGAYNEQFF
TRBJ2-5	TRBD2	TRBV5-1	few	TGCGCCAGCAGCTTGGCCAGCGGGACGCAAGAGACCCAGTACTTC	CASSLASGTQETQYF
TRBJ1-5	-	TRBV5-6	many	TGTGCCAGCAGCTTGTTCGTGTTTCCGGGACAAAACAATCAGCCCCAGCATTTT	CASSLFVFPGQNNQPQHF
TRBJ2-1	-	TRBV4-3	many	TGCGCCAGCAGCCAAGACGACGCCAGATACAATGAGCAGTTCTTC	CASSQDDARYNEQFF
TRBJ1-2	-	TRBV28	many	TGTGCCAGCAGTTTGTGGTATGGCTACACCTTC	CASSLWYGYTF
TRBJ2-1	-	TRBV20-1	many	TGCAGTGCTAGAGGGCTCGGGTCCTACAATGAGCAGTTCTTC	CSARGLGSYNEQFF
TRBJ1-2	TRBD1	TRBV11-2	once	TGTGCCAGCAGCTCCGGGACAGGGGATGATGGCTACACCTTC	CASSSGTGDDGYTF
TRBJ1-2	-	TRBV30	many	TGTGCCTGGAGTGACCCCCCCACCTATGGCTACACCTTC	CAWSDPPTYGYTF
TRBJ2-5	TRBD1	TRBV6-1	few	TGTGCCAGCAGTCGACAGGGGATTTGGGAGACCCAGTACTTC	CASSRQGIWETQYF
TRBJ2-2	-	TRBV20-1	many	TGCAGTGCTAAATCCACCGGGGAGCTGTTTTTT	CSAKSTGELFF
TRBJ1-5	TRBD1	TRBV19	-	TGTGCCAGTAGTATCTGGGACAGAGGTAATCAGCCCCAGCATTTT	CASSIWDRGNQPQHF
TRBJ2-7	-	TRBV7-2	many	TGTGCCAGCAGCCCGTACCAAACAGGACACGAGCAGTACTTC	CASSPYQTGHEQYF
TRBJ2-1	-	TRBV11-2	many	TGTGCCAGCAGCTTAGATCGGCCTCCAGGGCATTCTCCTCCGTACAATGAGCAGTTCTTC	CASSLDRPPGHSPPYNEQFF
TRBJ2-1	TRBD2	TRBV20-1	few	TGCAGTGCAACTGCGACTAGCGGACCCTACAATGAGCAGTTCTTC	CSATATSGPYNEQFF
TRBJ2-1	TRBD2	TRBV20-1	few	TGCAGTGTCCCGGGACTAGCGGGAGGGCTCCATGAGCAGTTCTTC	CSVPGLAGGLHEQFF
TRBJ1-5	TRBD1	TRBV30	few	TGTGCCTTGGACGCAGGGGGCGGCCAGCCCCAGCATTTT	CALDAGGGQPQHF
TRBJ2-7	TRBD2	TRBV29-1	-	TGCAGCGGGGTAGGACTAGCGGGAGGGCGCGGCTACGAGCAGTACTTC	CSGVGLAGGRGYEQYF
TRBJ1-2	-	TRBV2	many	TGTGCCAGCACCGAGGGTGGGACGCAGGCTGGGTATGGCTACACCTTC	CASTEGGTQAGYGYTF
TRBJ1-6	-	TRBV2	-	TGTGCTGGCAGGGAACAGGATTCACCCCTCCACTTT	CAGREQDSPLHF
TRBJ2-7	TRBD2	TRBV11-2	few	TGTGCCAGCAGGTTCACCGGGACTAGCGGACCTTATTTATACTACGAGCAGTACTTC	CASRFTGTSGPYLYYEQYF
TRBJ1-1	-	TRBV29-1	few	TGCAGCGTTGAACGGAACACTGAAGCTTTCTTT	CSVERNTEAFF